The TCR beta chain under discussion was sequenced for a study of blood T cell repertoires in COVID-19. The overall study: From the United States, Italy and Spain came samples of acute and convalescent COVID-19. The cDNA or gDNA used as material had been derived from T cells, B-cell-depleted T cells, or PBMCs.

Original processing notes: It was from reference gene primer amplification that nucleated cell counts were estimated. Only in-frame clones appear in the TCRdb table, and some are missing; sequencing was by immunoSEQ multiplex PCR. That table supplies the V and J calls and clone size; D and trimming were determined from the DNA. The sample yields tens of thousands of clones, roughly 83% seen once. This CDR3 is 18 amino acids long. Trimming stripped 1 base from V and 8 bases from J, with 26 bases between. Germline CDR1 is SEHNR and CDR2 is FQNEAQ (reference sequence). The source is a man at least 80 years old with active or convalescent COVID-19. The chain recombines TRBV7-9 with TRBJ1-2, with D perhaps matching TRBD1 (5 bases). The sequenced sample was peripheral blood. In nucleotides, the CDR3 is TGTGCCAGCAGCTTAGACTACGGTAGTGGCCGGGGAGGGGTCGGCTACACCTTC. Translating it yields CASSLDYGSGRGGVGYTF.